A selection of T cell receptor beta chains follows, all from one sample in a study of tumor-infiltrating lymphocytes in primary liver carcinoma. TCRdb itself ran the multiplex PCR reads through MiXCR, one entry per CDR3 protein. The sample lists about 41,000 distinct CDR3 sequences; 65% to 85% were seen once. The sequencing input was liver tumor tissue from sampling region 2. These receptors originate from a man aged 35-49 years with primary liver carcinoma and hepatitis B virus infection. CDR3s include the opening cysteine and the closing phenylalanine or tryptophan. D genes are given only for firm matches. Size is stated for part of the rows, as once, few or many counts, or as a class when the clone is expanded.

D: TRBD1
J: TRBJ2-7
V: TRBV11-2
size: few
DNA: TGTGCCAGCAGTCACAGGGGCTACGTGCAGTACTTC
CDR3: CASSHRGYVQYF

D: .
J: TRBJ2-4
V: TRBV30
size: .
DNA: TGTGCCTGGAGCGAGGGAAGGCTTAGCAAAAACATTCAGTACTTC
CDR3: CAWSEGRLSKNIQYF

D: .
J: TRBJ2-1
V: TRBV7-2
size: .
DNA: TGTGCCAGCAGCTCTTACTCCCGGGAGCAGTTCTTC
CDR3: CASSSYSREQFF

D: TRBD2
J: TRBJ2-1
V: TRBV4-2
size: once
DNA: TGTGCCAGTAGCCAAGTTTTAGCGGGATATACGGGGAATGAGCAGTTCTTC
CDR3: CASSQVLAGYTGNEQFF

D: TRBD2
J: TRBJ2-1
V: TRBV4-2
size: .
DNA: TGTGCCAGCAGCCAAGTTTCAGCGGGATATACGGGGAGTGAGCACTTCTTC
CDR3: CASSQVSAGYTGSEHFF

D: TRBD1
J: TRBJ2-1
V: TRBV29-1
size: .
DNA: TGCAGCGTACAGACAGGGTCCAATGAGCAGTTATTC
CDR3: CSVQTGSNEQLF

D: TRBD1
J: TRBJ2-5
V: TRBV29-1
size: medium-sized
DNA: TGCAGCGTTGAAGTGGGGACAGGGCGGTCGGAGACCCAGTACTTC
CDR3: CSVEVGTGRSETQYF

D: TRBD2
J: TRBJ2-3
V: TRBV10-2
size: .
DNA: TGCGCCAGTGAGTCAAAAGCGGGAGTGGATACGCAGTATTTT
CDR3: CASESKAGVDTQYF

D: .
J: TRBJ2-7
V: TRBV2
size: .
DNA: TGTGCCAGCAGGGGGGAGGCAGGTTGGAGCTCCTATGAGGAGTACTTC
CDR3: CASRGEAGWSSYEEYF

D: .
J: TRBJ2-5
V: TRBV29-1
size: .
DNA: TGCTGCGGTATGGACTGTGGAGAGATCCAGTACTTC
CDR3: CCGMDCGEIQYF

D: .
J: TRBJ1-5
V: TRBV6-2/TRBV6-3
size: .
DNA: TGTGCCAGCAGTCGAGACAAGGCTGGTCAGCCTCAGCATTTT
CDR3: CASSRDKAGQPQHF

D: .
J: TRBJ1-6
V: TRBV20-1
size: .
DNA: TGCAGTGCCGGCGCGCGACAAAATTCACCCCTCCACTTT
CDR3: CSAGARQNSPLHF

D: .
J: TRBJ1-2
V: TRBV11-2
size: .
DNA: TGTGCCAGCAGCTATAACCCAGGGGAAGAGTACACCTTC
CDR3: CASSYNPGEEYTF

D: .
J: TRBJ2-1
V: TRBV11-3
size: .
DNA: TGTGCTGGCAGCTTCGCCGGGCCCTACAATGAGCAGTTCTTC
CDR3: CAGSFAGPYNEQFF

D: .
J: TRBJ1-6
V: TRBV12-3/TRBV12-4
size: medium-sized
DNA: TGTGCCAGCTCATTGGGGGGGAATTCACCCCTCCACTTT
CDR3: CASSLGGNSPLHF

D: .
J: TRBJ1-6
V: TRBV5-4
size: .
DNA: TGTGCCAGCAGCACCGCAACGGGGTCGAGAGCTTCACCCCTCCACTTT
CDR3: CASSTATGSRASPLHF

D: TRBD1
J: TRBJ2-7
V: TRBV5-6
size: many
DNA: TGTGCCAGCAGCCAAGAGCCGACAGGGTTCGAAGAGCAGTACTTC
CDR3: CASSQEPTGFEEQYF

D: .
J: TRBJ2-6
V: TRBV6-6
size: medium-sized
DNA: TGTGCCAGCACAATGCTGGTCTCTCGGGCCAACGTCCTGACTTTC
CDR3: CASTMLVSRANVLTF

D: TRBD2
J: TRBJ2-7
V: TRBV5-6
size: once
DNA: TGCGCCAGCAACTCTGGACTAGCGGGAAGCCTCTACGAGCAGTACTTC
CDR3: CASNSGLAGSLYEQYF

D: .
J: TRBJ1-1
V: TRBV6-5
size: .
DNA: TGTGCCAGCAGTTACGGGGGTGTGGGAGGTGAAACTTTCTTT
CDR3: CASSYGGVGGETFF

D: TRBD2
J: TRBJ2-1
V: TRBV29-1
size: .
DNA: TGCAGCATGGGATTTTTGGAGCTAGCGGAGTATAATGAGCAGTTCTTC
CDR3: CSMGFLELAEYNEQFF

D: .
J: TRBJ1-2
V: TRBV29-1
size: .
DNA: TGCAGAGTTGGGACACCAACAGGAACTCAAGTGGTTAACTATGGCTACACCTTC
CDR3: CRVGTPTGTQVVNYGYTF

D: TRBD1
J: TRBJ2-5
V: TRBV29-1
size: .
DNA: TGCAGAGTTGAAGCGGACAGGGGGTCAGCAGAGACCCAGTACTTC
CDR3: CRVEADRGSAETQYF

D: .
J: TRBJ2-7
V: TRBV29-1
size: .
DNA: TGCAGCGCCGTGACATATGGGACCGGCACTCCCTACGAGCAATACTTC
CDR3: CSAVTYGTGTPYEQYF

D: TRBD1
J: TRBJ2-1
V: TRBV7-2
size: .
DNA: TGTGCCAGCAGCATCCGGGACAGCTCCTACAATGAGCAGTTCTTC
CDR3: CASSIRDSSYNEQFF

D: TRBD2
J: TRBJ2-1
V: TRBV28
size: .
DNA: TGTGTCAGCAGTTCGCTAGCGGGAGCACAGAATGAGCAGTTCTTC
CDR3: CVSSSLAGAQNEQFF

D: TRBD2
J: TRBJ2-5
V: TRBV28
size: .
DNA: TGTGCTAGCAGCGGGGACCACTTCAGGCAGACCCAGTACTTC
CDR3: CASSGDHFRQTQYF